A single sample is the source of the 5 T cell receptor beta chains below, sequenced in a study of T cells after yellow fever vaccination. TCRdb used MiXCR to reprocess the 5' RACE reads, holding one entry per CDR3 protein. The data hold some 670,000 distinct CDR3 sequences, with roughly an eighth observed a single time. The input for sequencing was PBMCs, taken on the day of the yellow fever booster vaccination. Receptors were obtained from a man younger than 40 who received the YFV17D yellow fever vaccine.

This clonotype was detected only a few times. For the CDR3, the DNA is TGTGCCAGCAGTTACCCCTCGGAGGGGGAGTACTTC. It is translated as CASSYPSEGEYF. The V gene is TRBV6-2 or TRBV6-3, the J gene TRBJ2-7; D may correspond to TRBD1 or TRBD2 (6 bases each). The germline gives CDR1 MNHEY, CDR2 SVGEGT. V lost 2 bases, J lost 11 bases, and 13 bases lay in between. The CDR3 totals 12 residues.

The chain uses TRBV11-2 and TRBJ2-1, with 7 bases fitting TRBD2. Germline assignment: CDR1 SGHAT and CDR2 FQNNGV. With 4 bases clipped from V and 16 bases from J, the junction kept 13 bases outside the gene matches. This CDR3 has 13 amino acids. The CDR3 protein is CASSSRPGTTPFF. The CDR3 nucleotides are TGTGCCAGCAGCTCGCGTCCCGGGACTACTCCCTTCTTC.

The chain employs TRBV7-8 and TRBJ2-3, with D perhaps given as TRBD1 or TRBD2 (5 bases each). The V and J ends lost 5 bases and 8 bases respectively, with 17 bases between them. Germline-derived CDR1 and CDR2 are SGHVS and FQNEAQ. The CDR3 has 14 amino acids. The DNA of the CDR3 is TGTGCCAGCAGCCCACCATCCCGTGGGGGTACGCAGTATTTT. This codes for CASSPPSRGGTQYF.

V gene TRBV20-1 combines with J gene TRBJ2-3; TRBD2 aligns across 8 bases. The trim removed 3 bases at V and 6 bases at J, leaving 8 bases unmatched. Germline CDR1 DFQATT, CDR2 SNEGSKA (reference sequence). CDR3 length equals 14 residues. CDR3 amino acids: CSARAGLVADTQYF. The CDR3 bases are TGCAGTGCTAGGGCGGGACTAGTTGCGGATACGCAGTATTTT.

The V call is TRBV28, the J call TRBJ2-4, with D unresolved. Germline lookup yields CDR1 MDHEN and CDR2 SYDVKM. The CDR3 loop spans 13 amino acids. Trimming pared 6 bases from V and 0 bases from J, leaving 6 bases between. The CDR3 region has the DNA TGTGCCAGCAGCCCCCGAGCCAAAAACATTCAGTACTTC. Amino acids: CASSPRAKNIQYF. The entire variable domain, with the rest obtained from reference TRBV28 and TRBJ2-4, is as follows: DVKVTQSSRYLVKRTGEKVFLECVQDMDHENMFWYRQDPGLGLRLIYFSYDVKMKEKGDIPEGYSVSREKKERFSLILESASTNQTSMYLCASSPRAKNIQYFGAGTRLSVL.